This TCR beta chain was recovered during a study of shared clonotypes between healthy human individuals. Study-wide background: Per donor, CD8 memory used one plate, CD8 naive used two, CD4 memory used three and CD4 naive used three. Study results and caveats: Naive subsets usually exceeded memory subsets in estimated richness.

CDR3 length: 14 amino acids. J gave up 10 bases and V 0 bases, and 2 bases lay outside the gene matches. Germline V gene lookup returns CDR1 SGDLS and CDR2 YYNGEE. A single count supports this clone. Its antigen is not known. Other DNA variants within this sample encode the same CDR3. The protocol was immunoSEQ multiplex PCR, while the TCRdb copy is restricted to in-frame clones and leaves out a portion. Among roughly 300,000 clones listed, around nine tenths were seen once. The chain has TRBV9 and TRBJ1-6; 9 nucleotides line up with TRBD1. Input material: memory CD8+ T cells sorted from blood. Subset indicated: CD45RO+ cells pooled with CCR7-negative TemRA cells. The source is a man between 18 and 29 years old in good health. The CDR3 DNA reads as TGTGCCAGCAGCGTAGGACAGGGGGTCTCACCCCTCCACTTT. This codes for CASSVGQGVSPLHF.